These T cell receptor beta chains were read from a single sample in a study of cytomegalovirus exposure and HLA in healthy donors. The table came from immunoSEQ multiplex PCR; TCRdb's copy has only in-frame clones and leaves some out. The sample has some 120,000 clones, roughly 14% seen once. The sequencing sample was made of PBMCs. The receptors shown here come from a woman between 18 and 29 years old in good health and CMV-seronegative. Both conserved end residues are part of each CDR3. Each record gives: J gene, V gene, CDR3 protein.

>TRBJ2-7|TRBV5-8
CANSQGDRPYDEQYF
>TRBJ2-5|TRBV29-1
CSVLTSVGEQYF
>TRBJ1-1|TRBV19
CASSLLRTGPDTEAFF
>TRBJ2-3|TRBV29-1
CSVADYYTDTQYF
>TRBJ1-1|TRBV7-3
CASSLGHMNTEAFF
>TRBJ1-2|TRBV5-1
CASSLSGWDGYTF
>TRBJ1-1|TRBV9
CASGRGTEAFF
>TRBJ2-1|TRBV7-9
CASSLVSQERPEQFF
>TRBJ2-7|TRBV21-1
CASSKELAGVRSYEQYF
>TRBJ1-2|TRBV5-1
CASSLAGGYGYTF
>TRBJ2-3|TRBV5-4
CASSHSDTQYF
>TRBJ2-4|TRBV30
CAWSAHRDSGNIQYF
>TRBJ1-2|TRBV2
CASSEAGRGGHGYTF
>TRBJ2-1|TRBV29-1
CSPGSAGGEQFF
>TRBJ1-6|TRBV28
CASSPGTGDSPLHF
>TRBJ1-2|TRBV7-9
CASSLVQERIYGYTF
>TRBJ2-7|TRBV30
CAWSVLVLGEQYF
>TRBJ1-5|TRBV19
CASSTTGTGSQPQHF
>TRBJ2-7|TRBV5-8
CASSPASGQGRNEQYF
>TRBJ1-5|TRBV19
CASSIVGQGNNQPQHF
>TRBJ1-1|TRBV23-1
CASSQSVGRVNTEAFF
>TRBJ2-2|TRBV6-1
CASSEGAGGELFF
>TRBJ1-2|TRBV7-8
CASSYRDFDYGYTF
>TRBJ2-7|TRBV15
CATSRGGGWTYEQYF
>TRBJ1-5|TRBV5-8
CASSQRLRADQPRHF
>TRBJ2-5|TRBV30
CAWEGQGQETQYF
>TRBJ1-2|TRBV29-1
CSAGQGGNGYTF
>TRBJ1-5|TRBV19
CASSPSGEWDQPQHF
>TRBJ2-3|TRBV4-1
CASANGTTTDTQYF
>TRBJ2-3|TRBV6-1
CASSGPSGGPTDTQYF
>TRBJ1-6|TRBV30
CAWRRDNNSPLHF
>TRBJ1-4|TRBV7-9
CASSPSVGGATNEKLFF
>TRBJ1-6|TRBV19
CASKPGGRSNSPLHF
>TRBJ2-7|TRBV28
CASVGLPYEQYF
>TRBJ1-1|TRBV10-2
CASQGDTEAFF
>TRBJ1-2|TRBV4-2
CASSQESGYYGYTF
>TRBJ1-1|TRBV18
CASSPNSMNTEAFF
>TRBJ2-1|TRBV7-8
CASAPGTGNEQFF
>TRBJ1-5|TRBV4-2
CASSQDRGNQPQHF
>TRBJ2-2|TRBV2
CASKGLAGVAGELFF
>TRBJ2-3|TRBV28
CASSNLAGGDTQYF
>TRBJ1-1|TRBV6-5
CASSRGTGGTEAFF
>TRBJ1-6|TRBV2
CASSVGANKAPLHF
>TRBJ2-3|TRBV5-1
CASSIGQSTDTQYF
>TRBJ2-1|TRBV6-4
CASSDKPESSYNEQFF
>TRBJ1-5|TRBV10-3
CAISNYFSGDQPQHF
>TRBJ2-7|TRBV30
CAWSDRGEQYF
>TRBJ1-1|TRBV6-4
CASSDSPPPRGGNTEAFF
>TRBJ2-5|TRBV7-2
CASRRTGPQETQYF
>TRBJ2-5|TRBV5-1
CASSLEGIQETQYF
>TRBJ1-3|TRBV10-3
CALGPTGNTIYF